Listed here are 24 T cell receptor beta chains from one sample, sequenced in a study of blood T cell repertoires in COVID-19. The method was immunoSEQ multiplex PCR; TCRdb's version includes in-frame clones alone and lacks a portion of them. The repertoire consists of a few hundred thousand clones, with approximately 87% occurring once and the leading ten covering 10%. The material sequenced was PBMCs or T cells enriched from blood (not recorded which). These receptors all stem from a woman between 45 and 60 years old who had recovered from COVID-19.

V is TRBV14 and J is TRBJ1-4; a possible D gene is TRBD1 (5 bases). This CDR3 is built from 15 residues. CDR1 and CDR2 (germline): SGHDN, FVKESK. The germline V and J ends were trimmed by 4 bases and 8 bases, with 17 bases remaining between them. The CDR3: CASSPRQPPREKLFF. The CDR3 DNA reads TGTGCCAGCAGCCCAAGACAGCCCCCCAGGGAAAAACTGTTTTTT.

The chain has TRBV18 and TRBJ1-4; D may be TRBD1 (6 bases). Trimming took off 2 bases at V and 4 bases at J, with 8 bases between the two ends. Germline CDR1 and CDR2: KGHSH and LQKENI. The CDR3 totals 14 residues. Here the CDR3 DNA reads TGTGCCAGCTCACCAGGGGACAATAATGAAAAACTGTTTTTT. Protein sequence: CASSPGDNNEKLFF.

V is TRBV3-1 (or the pseudogene TRBV3-2) and J is TRBJ2-1, with 8 bases lining up with TRBD2. Germline CDR1 is LGHDT and CDR2 is YNNKEL (reference sequence). The trim removed 1 base at V and 10 bases at J, leaving 3 bases unmatched. The CDR3 consists of 13 residues. The DNA of the CDR3 is TGTGCCAGCAGCCAAGCGGGGGGGCAAGAGCAGTTCTTC. It specifies CASSQAGGQEQFF.

This chain links TRBV6-5 with TRBJ2-1; D may be TRBD2 (6 bases). The CDR3 loop spans 14 amino acids. Germline loops: CDR1 MNHEY, CDR2 SVGAGI. V lost 8 bases and J 3 bases, leaving 14 bases between the germline ends. As DNA, the CDR3 is TGTGCCAGCCCCCGAGGACTAAACTACAATGAGCAGTTCTTC. This codes for CASPRGLNYNEQFF.

The V call is TRBV20-1, the J call TRBJ2-1, with a possible D match to TRBD2 (5 bases). The CDR3 is 10 residues long. Between the trimmed V and J ends, which lost 8 bases and 7 bases, there was a span of 9 bases. CDR1 DFQATT and CDR2 SNEGSKA come from the germline V gene (reference sequence). The CDR3 is CSPEGNEQFF. CDR3 nucleotide sequence: TGCAGTCCCGAGGGAAATGAGCAGTTCTTC.

The chain uses TRBV27 and TRBJ1-4, with D tentatively TRBD1 (6 bases). Germline V gene lookup returns CDR1 MNHEY and CDR2 SMNVEV (reference sequence). V lost 3 bases, J lost 5 bases, and 10 bases lay in between. The CDR3 covers 14 residues. The CDR3 DNA reads as TGTGCCAGCAGTTTTTGGCAGGGGAATGAAAAACTGTTTTTT. Amino acids: CASSFWQGNEKLFF.

This clone was found once. The gene calls are TRBV11-2 and TRBJ2-3; 11 bases line up with TRBD2. Germline trimming cut 1 base from V and 13 bases from J; bases unmatched to any gene: 10. Per the germline V gene, CDR1 is SGHAT and CDR2 is FQNNGV. The CDR3 consists of 15 residues. DNA of the CDR3: TGTGCCAGCAGCTTAGGAACTAGCGGGGGCCCCTCAGAGTATTTT. Its translation: CASSLGTSGGPSEYF. Filled out from reference TRBV11-2 and TRBJ2-3, the complete variable domain reads EAGVAQSPRYKIIEKRQSVAFWCNPISGHATLYWYQQILGQGPKLLIQFQNNGVVDDSQLPKDRFSAERLKGVDSTLKIQPAKLEDSAVYLCASSLGTSGGPSEYFGPGTRLTVL.

This chain links TRBV7-6 with TRBJ1-6, with 7 bases identical to TRBD1. CDR1 SGHVS and CDR2 FNYEAQ come from the germline V gene. There are 22 residues in the CDR3. Trimming removed 3 bases from V and 7 bases from J; junction bases left unmatched: 27. DNA for the CDR3: TGTGCCAGCAGCTTCCCCCTATCGGGACAGTTAAAATTCATACCACTGAATTCACCCCTCCACTTT. Its protein is CASSFPLSGQLKFIPLNSPLHF.

This clone was counted a single time. CDR3 loop: CASSQDPGPGGAYGYTF. In DNA, the CDR3 is TGCGCCAGCAGCCAAGATCCTGGGCCAGGGGGAGCCTATGGCTACACCTTC. This chain joins TRBV4-3 and TRBJ1-2, with TRBD1 matching 7 bases. This CDR3 comprises 17 residues. V gave up 0 bases and J gave up 4 bases; unmatched junction bases: 11. CDR1 is LGHNA, CDR2 YSLEER, per germline.

V is TRBV5-5 and J is TRBJ1-4; D is ambiguous. V was cut by 5 bases and J by 8 bases, with 19 bases left in between. The germline V gene has CDR1 SGHKS and CDR2 YYEKEE (reference sequence). This CDR3 spans 15 amino acids. The CDR3 DNA reads TGTGCCAGCAGACGTTCCGGGAGCCCGACCGAAAAACTGTTTTTT. It specifies CASRRSGSPTEKLFF.

V usage is TRBV2 and J usage is TRBJ2-7; 12 bases map to TRBD2. The CDR3 is made up of 14 amino acids. With V trimmed by 4 bases and J by 2 bases, 0 bases remained unmatched. Germline V gives CDR1 SNHLY, CDR2 FYNNEI. CDR3 nucleotides: TGTGCCAGCAGTGGGACTAGCGGGACCTACGAGCAGTACTTC. It is translated as CASSGTSGTYEQYF.

Remarks on this clone: Other nucleotide sequences in the sample specify the same CDR3. This chain connects TRBV5-1 to TRBJ1-2; a weak D match, TRBD1 (5 bases). Between the trimmed V and J ends, which lost 2 bases and 4 bases, there was a span of 6 bases. Germline V gene lookup returns CDR1 SGHRS and CDR2 YFSETQ. CDR3 size: 12 residues. The CDR3 DNA follows: TGCGCCAGCAGCTTTCAGGGCTATGGCTACACCTTC. This translates into CASSFQGYGYTF.

The chain recombines TRBV7-9 with TRBJ2-7; a possible D gene is TRBD2 (5 bases). The germline CDR1 and CDR2 sequences are SEHNR and FQNEAQ (reference sequence). The CDR3 length is 13 residues. The V gene lost 8 bases and the J gene lost 7 bases, with 18 bases spanning the gap. CDR3 sequence: CASDNPRSGEQYF. DNA of the CDR3: TGTGCCAGCGACAATCCCAGGTCGGGAGAGCAGTACTTC. Drawing the rest from reference TRBV7-9 and TRBJ2-7, the complete variable domain is DTGVSQNPRHKITKRGQNVTFRCDPISEHNRLYWYRQTLGQGPEFLTYFQNEAQLEKSRLLSDRFSAERPKGSFSTLEIQRTEQGDSAMYLCASDNPRSGEQYFGPGTRLTVT.

J is TRBJ2-1 and V is TRBV18, with D possibly being TRBD2 (6 bases). The CDR3 has 15 amino acids. The germline gives CDR1 KGHSH, CDR2 LQKENI. V lost 2 bases to trimming and J lost 10 bases, with 18 bases between them. CDR3 amino acids: CASSPEVRGGGEQFF. The CDR3 DNA reads as TGTGCCAGCTCACCAGAGGTCCGGGGAGGTGGAGAGCAGTTCTTC. The full variable domain, in which reference TRBV18 and TRBJ2-1 provide the parts outside the CDR3, is NAGVMQNPRHLVRRRGQEARLRCSPMKGHSHVYWYRQLPEEGLKFMVYLQKENIIDESGMPKERFSAEFPKEGPSILRIQQVVRGDSAAYFCASSPEVRGGGEQFFGPGTRLTVL.

The gene calls are TRBV6-5 and TRBJ2-7, with 8 bases that match TRBD1. The CDR3 is 15 residues long. Trimming cost V 6 bases and J 3 bases; bases outside gene matches: 10. Germline loops: CDR1 MNHEY, CDR2 SVGAGI. CDR3 coding DNA: TGTGCCAGCAGGGGGATCGGACAGGGCTACTACGAGCAGTACTTC. Its protein is CASRGIGQGYYEQYF.

The chain recombines TRBV2 with TRBJ1-1; 8 positions agree with TRBD1. The CDR3 has 15 residues. The V gene's germline CDR1 is SNHLY and CDR2 FYNNEI. Germline trimming cut 6 bases from V and 3 bases from J; bases unmatched to any gene: 9. For the CDR3, the DNA is TGTGCCAGCAGGGTGGACCGACAGGGGTACACTGAAGCTTTCTTT. Translated, it gives CASRVDRQGYTEAFF.

As concerns this clone: Other DNA sequences within the sample encode an identical CDR3. J is TRBJ2-3 and V is TRBV9; possible D gene TRBD2, 5 bases. CDR3 length: 14 residues. Germline V gene data show CDR1 as SGDLS and CDR2 as YYNGEE. V gave up 0 bases and J gave up 1 base, with 6 bases separating them. The CDR3 sequence is CASSVVGGTDTQYF. The CDR3, as DNA: TGTGCCAGCAGCGTAGTGGGAGGCACAGATACGCAGTATTTT.

The chain carries TRBV10-3 and TRBJ1-1, with TRBD1 as a possible D gene (6 bases). Germline V lookup: CDR1 ENHRY, CDR2 SYGVKD. The CDR3 spans 13 residues. V lost 6 bases and J lost 5, with 13 bases in between. CDR3 residues: CAISPDRQTEAFF. Here the CDR3 DNA reads TGTGCCATCAGCCCCGACAGGCAGACTGAAGCTTTCTTT.

The rearrangement links TRBV5-1 to TRBJ2-5; 8 nucleotides line up with TRBD2. J was trimmed by 5 bases and V by 1 base; bases with no gene match: 7. The CDR3 covers 15 residues. Germline lookup yields CDR1 SGHRS and CDR2 YFSETQ. The CDR3 DNA reads TGCGCCAGCAGCTTGTCAAGCGGGGGTGGGGAGACCCAGTACTTC. This translates into CASSLSSGGGETQYF.

The chain has TRBV4-2 and TRBJ1-1; 7 bases map to TRBD1. Germline V gene sequence: CDR1 LGHNA, CDR2 YNFKEQ. Trimming took 3 bases from V and 1 from J; bases not matched to a gene: 5. This CDR3 is 15 amino acids long. This chain's CDR3 is CASSHLTGRNTEAFF. CDR3 in DNA: TGTGCCAGCAGCCACTTGACAGGGAGGAACACTGAAGCTTTCTTT.

The chain carries TRBV28 and TRBJ2-7, with D perhaps TRBD2 (5 bases). Between the trimmed V and J ends, which lost 5 bases and 4 bases, there was a span of 18 bases. The CDR3 has 15 amino acids. Germline V gene data show CDR1 as MDHEN and CDR2 as SYDVKM. The CDR3 spells CASSPPPLGGYEQYF. CDR3 sequence (DNA): TGTGCCAGCAGTCCCCCACCCCTTGGCGGGTACGAGCAGTACTTC. Filled out from reference TRBV28 and TRBJ2-7, the complete variable domain reads DVKVTQSSRYLVKRTGEKVFLECVQDMDHENMFWYRQDPGLGLRLIYFSYDVKMKEKGDIPEGYSVSREKKERFSLILESASTNQTSMYLCASSPPPLGGYEQYFGPGTRLTVT.

The chain couples TRBV5-5 to TRBJ1-2, with 7 bases matching TRBD1. J was trimmed by 4 bases and V by 5 bases; bases with no gene match: 8. The CDR3 covers 14 residues. Germline CDR1 and CDR2: SGHKS and YYEKEE (reference sequence). CDR3 protein: CASSFTGDFYGYTF. In DNA, the CDR3 is TGTGCCAGCAGTTTTACAGGGGATTTCTATGGCTACACCTTC. Supplemented by reference TRBV5-5 and TRBJ1-2, the full variable domain reads DAGVTQSPTHLIKTRGQQVTLRCSPISGHKSVSWYQQVLGQGPQFIFQYYEKEERGRGNFPDRFSARQFPNYSSELNVNALLLGDSALYLCASSFTGDFYGYTFGSGTRLTVV.

V is TRBV6-1 and J is TRBJ1-1; D unresolved. The germline V and J ends were trimmed by 3 bases and 4 bases, with 12 bases remaining between them. Germline V gene data show CDR1 as MNHNS and CDR2 as SASEGT. The CDR3 has 14 amino acids. In DNA form, the CDR3 reads TGTGCCAGCAGTGATCGTGGTCCGGGCACTGAAGCTTTCTTT. This gives the protein CASSDRGPGTEAFF.

The chain employs TRBV7-9 and TRBJ2-5, with 7 nucleotides matching TRBD1. Per germline, CDR1 SEHNR and CDR2 FQNEAQ (reference sequence). The CDR3 loop spans 14 amino acids. The junction had 4 bases not matched to a gene; V was cut back by 5 bases and J by 1 base. The CDR3 DNA follows: TGTGCCAGCAGCCGGGGACAGACCCAAGAGACCCAGTACTTC. Protein product: CASSRGQTQETQYF.